This paragraph reports one T cell receptor (beta chain). Its antigen remains unidentified. The data are from a study of T cell responses to AZD1222 COVID-19 vaccine. The study's findings and limits: Epitopes outside B.1.351 and B.1.1.7 mutated regions reportedly drew nearly half of spike TCRs.

The assay was immunoSEQ multiplex PCR, and TCRdb's table has in-frame clones only and misses some. The repertoire includes more than 150,000 clones, 85% to 95% of them detected once, and around 1.6% sits in the top ten. Germline values: CDR1 MNHNY, CDR2 SVGAGI (reference sequence). Trimming cost V 3 bases and J 3 bases, with 2 bases left between them. This CDR3 has 11 amino acids. The receptor comes from an adult who received the AZD1222 COVID-19 vaccine. The chain has TRBV6-6 and TRBJ2-5; D not certain. The specimen comprised peripheral blood, sampled 28 days after the second AZD1222 dose. CDR3 amino acids: CASSYKETQYF. The CDR3 DNA sequence: TGTGCCAGCAGTTATAAAGAGACCCAGTACTTC.